Sequencing of this T cell receptor (beta chain) was carried out in a study of CD8+CD57+ T cells in acquired aplastic anemia. Whole-study context: Recorded DNA amounts for sorted CD4+ and CD8+ cells had an average of approximately 3 ug. Healthy CD8+ samples averaged approximately 11 million reads. Broader study findings: The study found no significant CD8+ Simpson's diversity difference between patients and controls. Researchers report that twenty-nine CD8+ CDR3 sequences appeared in both patients and controls.

Note on this clonotype: Its specificity is not known.

The template used for profiling TCR beta VDJ and CDR3 was genomic DNA. TCRdb re-analysed the reads in MiXCR, keeping a single row per CDR3 protein. The sample lists just over 400,000 distinct CDR3 sequences, about two thirds occurring once. The CDR3 sequence is 14 residues long. J lost 0 bases, V lost 10 bases, and 5 bases had no gene match. CDR1 MNHNY and CDR2 SVGAGI come from the germline V gene (reference sequence). This receptor was obtained from a human donor in good health, serving as a control. This chain uses TRBV6-6 with TRBJ2-3; TRBD2 agrees at 9 bases. The sequencing sample was made of sorted CD4+, CD8+, or CD8+CD57+ T cells (not recorded which) from PBMCs. CDR3 sequence reads: CATWGTSSTDTQYF. The CDR3 DNA follows: TGTGCCACCTGGGGGACTAGCAGCACAGATACGCAGTATTTT.